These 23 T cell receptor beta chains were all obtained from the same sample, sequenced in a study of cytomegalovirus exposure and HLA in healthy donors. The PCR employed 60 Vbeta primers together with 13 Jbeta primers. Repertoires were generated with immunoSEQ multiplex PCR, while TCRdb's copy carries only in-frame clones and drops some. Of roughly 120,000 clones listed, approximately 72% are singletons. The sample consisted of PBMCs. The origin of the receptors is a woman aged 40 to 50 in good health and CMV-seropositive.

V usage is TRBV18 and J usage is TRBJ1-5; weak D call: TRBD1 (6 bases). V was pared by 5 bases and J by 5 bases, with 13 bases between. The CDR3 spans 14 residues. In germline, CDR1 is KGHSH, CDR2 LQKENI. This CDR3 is CASSGGESDQPQHF. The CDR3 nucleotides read TGTGCCAGCTCAGGGGGCGAGTCCGATCAGCCCCAGCATTTT.

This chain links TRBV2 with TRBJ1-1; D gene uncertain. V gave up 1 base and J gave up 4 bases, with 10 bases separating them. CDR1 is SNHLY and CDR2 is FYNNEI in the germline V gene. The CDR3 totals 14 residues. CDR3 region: CASSEDYSRTEAFF. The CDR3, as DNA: TGTGCCAGCAGTGAAGATTACAGCCGCACTGAAGCTTTCTTT.

This CDR3 reads CASSAWPASQGGYTF. The CDR3 nucleotides read TGTGCCAGCAGCGCCTGGCCCGCGTCCCAGGGCGGCTACACCTTC. V is TRBV5-4 and J is TRBJ1-2, with a tentative D call TRBD1 (5 bases). The CDR3 runs 15 residues. Germline assignment: CDR1 SGHNT and CDR2 YYREEE (reference sequence). V lost 4 bases, J lost 8 bases, and 21 bases lay in between.

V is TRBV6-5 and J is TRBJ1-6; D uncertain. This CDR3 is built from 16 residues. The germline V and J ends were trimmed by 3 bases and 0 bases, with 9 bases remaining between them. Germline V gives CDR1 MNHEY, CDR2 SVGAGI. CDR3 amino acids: CASSYIWSSYNSPLHF. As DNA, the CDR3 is TGTGCCAGCAGTTATATTTGGAGCTCCTATAATTCACCCCTCCACTTT.

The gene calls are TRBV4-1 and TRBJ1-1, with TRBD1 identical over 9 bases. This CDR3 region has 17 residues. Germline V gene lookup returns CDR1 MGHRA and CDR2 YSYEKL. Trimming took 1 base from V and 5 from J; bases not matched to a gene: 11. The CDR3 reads CASSQGALNRGRTEAFF. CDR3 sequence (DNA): TGCGCCAGCAGCCAAGGCGCCCTTAACAGGGGGCGGACTGAAGCTTTCTTT.

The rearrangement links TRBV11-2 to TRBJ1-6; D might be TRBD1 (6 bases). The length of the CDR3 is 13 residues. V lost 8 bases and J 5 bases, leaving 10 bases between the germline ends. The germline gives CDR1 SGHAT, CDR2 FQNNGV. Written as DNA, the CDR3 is TGTGCCAGCGGGCAGGGGAATAATTCACCCCTCCACTTT. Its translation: CASGQGNNSPLHF.

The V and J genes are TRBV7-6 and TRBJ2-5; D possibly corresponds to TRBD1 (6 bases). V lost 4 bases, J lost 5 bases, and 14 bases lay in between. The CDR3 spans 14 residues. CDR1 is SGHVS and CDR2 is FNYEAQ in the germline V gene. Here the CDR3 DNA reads TGTGCCAGCAGCTCGCCAGGGGCGCGTGAGACCCAGTACTTC. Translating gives CASSSPGARETQYF.

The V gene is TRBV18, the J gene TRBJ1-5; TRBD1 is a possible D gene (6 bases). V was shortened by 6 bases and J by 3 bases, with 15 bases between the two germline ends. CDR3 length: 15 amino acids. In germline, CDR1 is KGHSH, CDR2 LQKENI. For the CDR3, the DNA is TGTGCCAGCTCTACAGGACAGTCCAACAATCAGCCCCAGCATTTT. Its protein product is CASSTGQSNNQPQHF.

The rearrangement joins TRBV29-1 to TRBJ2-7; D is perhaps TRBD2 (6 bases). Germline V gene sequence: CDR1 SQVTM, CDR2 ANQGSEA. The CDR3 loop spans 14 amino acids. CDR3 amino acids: CSVQRTKWDCGRHV. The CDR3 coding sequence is TGCAGCGTCCAACGAACTAAATGGGACTGCGGGCGACACGTC.

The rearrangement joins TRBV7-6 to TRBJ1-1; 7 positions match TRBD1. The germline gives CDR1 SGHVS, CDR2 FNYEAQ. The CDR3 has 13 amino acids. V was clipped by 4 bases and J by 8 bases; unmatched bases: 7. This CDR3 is CASSSWDSQEAFF. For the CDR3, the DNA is TGTGCCAGCAGCTCATGGGACAGCCAAGAAGCTTTCTTT.

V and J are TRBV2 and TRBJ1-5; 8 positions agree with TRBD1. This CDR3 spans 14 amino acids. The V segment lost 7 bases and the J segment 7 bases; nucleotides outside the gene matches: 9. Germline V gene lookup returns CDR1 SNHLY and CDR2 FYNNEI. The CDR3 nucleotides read TGTGCCAGCAATCTAGACAGGGGTGTCCAGCCCCAGCATTTT. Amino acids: CASNLDRGVQPQHF.

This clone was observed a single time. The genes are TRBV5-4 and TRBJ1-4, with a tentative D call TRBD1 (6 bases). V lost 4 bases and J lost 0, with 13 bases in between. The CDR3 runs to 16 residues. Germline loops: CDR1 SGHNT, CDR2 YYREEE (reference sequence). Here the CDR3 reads CASSMGQMTTNEKLFF. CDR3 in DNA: TGTGCCAGCAGCATGGGACAAATGACAACTAATGAAAAACTGTTTTTT. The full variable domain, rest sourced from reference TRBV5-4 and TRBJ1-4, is ETGVTQSPTHLIKTRGQQVTLRCSSQSGHNTVSWYQQALGQGPQFIFQYYREEENGRGNFPPRFSGLQFPNYSSELNVNALELDDSALYLCASSMGQMTTNEKLFFGSGTQLSVL.

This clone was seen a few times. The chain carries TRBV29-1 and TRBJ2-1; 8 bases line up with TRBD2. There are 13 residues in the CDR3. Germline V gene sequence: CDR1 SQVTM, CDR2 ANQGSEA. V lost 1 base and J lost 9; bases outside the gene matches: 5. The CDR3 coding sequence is TGCAGCGTTGAAGCGGGGGGGTTTAGTGAGCAGTTCTTC. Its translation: CSVEAGGFSEQFF.

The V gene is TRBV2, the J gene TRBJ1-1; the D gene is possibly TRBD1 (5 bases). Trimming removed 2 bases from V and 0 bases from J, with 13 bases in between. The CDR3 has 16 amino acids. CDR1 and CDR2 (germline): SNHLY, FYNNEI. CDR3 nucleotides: TGTGCCAGCAGTGAAAGGAGGGGAGGCATGAACACTGAAGCTTTCTTT. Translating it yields CASSERRGGMNTEAFF.

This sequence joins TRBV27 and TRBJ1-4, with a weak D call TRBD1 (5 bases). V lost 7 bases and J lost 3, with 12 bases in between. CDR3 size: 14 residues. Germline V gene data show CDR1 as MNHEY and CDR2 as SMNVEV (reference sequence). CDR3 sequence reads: CASTSGFSNEKLFF. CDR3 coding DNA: TGTGCCAGCACTTCAGGGTTTTCTAATGAAAAACTGTTTTTT. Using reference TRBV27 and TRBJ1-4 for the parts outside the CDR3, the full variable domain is EAQVTQNPRYLITVTGKKLTVTCSQNMNHEYMSWYRQDPGLGLRQIYYSMNVEVTDKGDVPEGYKVSRKEKRNFPLILESPSPNQTSLYFCASTSGFSNEKLFFGSGTQLSVL.

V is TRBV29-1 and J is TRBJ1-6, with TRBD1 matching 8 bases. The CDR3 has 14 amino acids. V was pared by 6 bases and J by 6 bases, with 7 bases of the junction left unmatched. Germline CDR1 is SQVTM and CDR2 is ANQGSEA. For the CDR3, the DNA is TGCAGCGTAAAAGGACAGGGAAGTAATTCACCCCTCCACTTT. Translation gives CSVKGQGSNSPLHF. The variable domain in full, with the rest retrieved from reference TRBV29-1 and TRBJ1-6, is SAVISQKPSRDICQRGTSLTIQCQVDSQVTMMFWYRQQPGQSLTLIATANQGSEATYESGFVIDKFPISRPNLTFSTLTVSNMSPEDSSIYLCSVKGQGSNSPLHFGNGTRLTVT.

CDR3 sequence: CASSAGQLNTEAFF. In nucleotides, the CDR3 is TGTGCCAGCAGTGCAGGGCAGCTGAACACTGAAGCTTTCTTT. The chain is built from TRBV2 and TRBJ1-1; TRBD1 is a possible D gene (5 bases). The germline CDR1 and CDR2 sequences are SNHLY and FYNNEI. Deletions cut 4 bases from V and 0 bases from J, with 9 bases between. This CDR3 comprises 14 residues.

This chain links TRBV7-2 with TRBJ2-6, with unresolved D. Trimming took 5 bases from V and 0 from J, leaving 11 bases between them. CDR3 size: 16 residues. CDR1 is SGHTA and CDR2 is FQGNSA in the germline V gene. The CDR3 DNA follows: TGTGCCAGCAGCCCGTCAGTTTCCTCTGGGGCCAACGTCCTGACTTTC. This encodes CASSPSVSSGANVLTF.

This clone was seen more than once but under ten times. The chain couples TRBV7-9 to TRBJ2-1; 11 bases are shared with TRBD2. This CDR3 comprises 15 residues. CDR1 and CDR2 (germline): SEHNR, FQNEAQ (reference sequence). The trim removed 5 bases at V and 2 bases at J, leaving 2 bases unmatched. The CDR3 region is CASSLSGGAYNEQFF. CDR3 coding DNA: TGTGCCAGCAGCCTTAGCGGGGGGGCCTACAATGAGCAGTTCTTC.

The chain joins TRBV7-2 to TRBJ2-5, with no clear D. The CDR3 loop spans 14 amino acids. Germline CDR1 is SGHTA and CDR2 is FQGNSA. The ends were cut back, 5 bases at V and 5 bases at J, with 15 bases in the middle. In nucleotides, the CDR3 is TGTGCCAGCAGCCGCGTACCTAGGTGGGAGACCCAGTACTTC. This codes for CASSRVPRWETQYF.

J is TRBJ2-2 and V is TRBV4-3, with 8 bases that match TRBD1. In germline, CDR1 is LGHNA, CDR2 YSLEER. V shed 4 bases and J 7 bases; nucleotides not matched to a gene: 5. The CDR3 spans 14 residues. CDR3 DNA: TGCGCCAGCAGCCCTCAGGGGGCAAGCGGGGAGCTGTTTTTT. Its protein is CASSPQGASGELFF.

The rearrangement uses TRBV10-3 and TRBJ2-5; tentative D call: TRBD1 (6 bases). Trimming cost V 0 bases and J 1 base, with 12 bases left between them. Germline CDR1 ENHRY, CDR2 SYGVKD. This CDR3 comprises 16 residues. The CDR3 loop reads CAISESGTGIQETQYF. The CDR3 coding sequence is TGTGCCATCAGTGAGTCAGGTACAGGGATCCAAGAGACCCAGTACTTC.

The CDR3 is CATSSGRDTQYF. CDR3 DNA: TGTGCCACCAGCAGTGGCAGGGATACGCAGTATTTT. The chain carries TRBV15 and TRBJ2-3, with D hard to call. Trimming took off 3 bases at V and 6 bases at J, with 7 bases between the two ends. Germline V gene lookup returns CDR1 LNHNV and CDR2 YYDKDF (reference sequence). The CDR3 sequence is 12 residues long. Full variable domain (rest looked up from reference TRBV15 and TRBJ2-3): DAMVIQNPRYQVTQFGKPVTLSCSQTLNHNVMYWYQQKSSQAPKLLFHYYDKDFNNEADTPDNFQSRRPNTSFCFLDIRSPGLGDTAMYLCATSSGRDTQYFGPGTRLTVL.